This is a list of T cell receptor beta chains from one sample in a study of T-cell reconstitution after alpha-beta-depleted transplantation in children. From the PCR reads, TCRdb called clonotypes with MiXCR, one entry per CDR3 protein. The data show roughly 300,000 distinct CDR3 sequences, about a tenth seen once. This specimen was PBMCs from the stem cell graft donor, taken from the stem cell graft. Receptors originate from a human donor who donated a stem cell graft to a child with acute lymphoblastic leukemia. The CDR3 runs from the conserved cysteine through the conserved F or W. D genes are given only for firm matches. Expanded clones get a size class; other rows say once, few or many, or leave the size out.

TRBV12-3/TRBV12-4	many	NA	TRBJ2-7	TGTGCCAGCAGTTTGGAAGGACGGCTGGGGGAGCAGTACTTC	CASSLEGRLGEQYF
TRBV15	NA	TRBD2	TRBJ2-1	TGTGCCACCAGCAGAGGACGAGCGGGAGACGGCAATGAGCAGTTCTTC	CATSRGRAGDGNEQFF
TRBV7-2	few	NA	TRBJ1-1	TGTGCCAGCAGCTTATTTCTGAAGAACACTGAAGCTTTCTTT	CASSLFLKNTEAFF
TRBV5-1	NA	NA	TRBJ2-1	TGCGCCAGCAGCTTTGAGACTCTAACCTACAATGAGCAGTTCTTC	CASSFETLTYNEQFF
TRBV6-4	many	TRBD1	TRBJ2-3	TGTGCCAGCAGCGACCCAAGGACAGGAGGCTATTTTACTAGCACAGATACGCAGTATTTT	CASSDPRTGGYFTSTDTQYF
TRBV20-1	NA	NA	TRBJ2-7	TGCAGTGCTAGATCGGGAAGGGGGACGTACGAGCAGTACTTC	CSARSGRGTYEQYF
TRBV28	few	NA	TRBJ2-1	TGTGCCAGCAGTCCACGAGACGGATACTCCTACAATGAGCAGTTCTTC	CASSPRDGYSYNEQFF
TRBV11-2	few	TRBD2	TRBJ2-7	TGTGCCAGCAGCGACAAGGGACTAGTAACCGAGCAGTACTTC	CASSDKGLVTEQYF
TRBV4-1	NA	NA	TRBJ2-5	TGCGCCAGCAGCCAAGATGGGCGCAGGGTAGGGGGGACCCAGTACTTC	CASSQDGRRVGGTQYF
TRBV27	NA	TRBD2	TRBJ2-7	TGTGCCAGCAGTTCTCCGGGACTAGCGGGACTACGCTACGAGCAGTACTTC	CASSSPGLAGLRYEQYF
TRBV12-3/TRBV12-4	few	TRBD2	TRBJ2-2	TGTGCCAGCAGTTCCGCGGGAGGGGGGGCCGGGGAGCTGTTTTTT	CASSSAGGGAGELFF
TRBV3-1	NA	NA	TRBJ1-2	TGTGCCAGCAGCCTCAGCACAGGTACCCATAACTATGGCTACACCTTC	CASSLSTGTHNYGYTF
TRBV7-3	few	NA	TRBJ2-1	TGTGCCAGCAGCTCATTTTCCCCCGCCAGGGACGTCTACAATGAGCAGTTCTTC	CASSSFSPARDVYNEQFF
TRBV12-3/TRBV12-4	NA	NA	TRBJ2-5	TGTGCCAGCACAGCAACGGGTCTCACCCAGTACTTC	CASTATGLTQYF
TRBV4-1	NA	TRBD1	TRBJ2-5	TGCGCCAGCAGCCAAGGAATCCGGGACAGCCAAGAGACCCAGTACTTC	CASSQGIRDSQETQYF
TRBV7-9	NA	NA	TRBJ2-2	TGTGCCAGCAGACCCGCTTCGAACACCGGGGAGCTGTTTTTT	CASRPASNTGELFF
TRBV29-1	NA	NA	TRBJ2-5	TGCAGCGTTACCCCGGGACGAGAGACCCAGTACTTC	CSVTPGRETQYF
TRBV25-1	NA	TRBD2	TRBJ2-3	TGTGCCAGCAGTGATCGGCTAGCGGGAGGGCCCGGGGCAGCGGATACGCAGTATTTT	CASSDRLAGGPGAADTQYF
TRBV27	many	NA	TRBJ2-2	TGTGCCAGCAGTTGGACAGCTATTCACACCGGGGAGCTGTTTTTT	CASSWTAIHTGELFF
TRBV6-2/TRBV6-3	NA	NA	TRBJ2-7	TGTGCCAGCAACCCGGGGAATCCGGGGTACGAGCAGTACTTC	CASNPGNPGYEQYF
TRBV29-1	many	NA	TRBJ2-2	TGCAGCGTTGTTCCAGGGAGGACCGGGGAGCTGTTTTTT	CSVVPGRTGELFF
TRBV4-2	NA	NA	TRBJ1-2	TGTGCCAGCAGCCAAGAATTAGGGGACAACTATGGCTACACCTTC	CASSQELGDNYGYTF
TRBV6-1	few	NA	TRBJ2-1	TGTGCCAGCAACCGGGACGAGCGCTCCTACAATGAGCAGTTCTTC	CASNRDERSYNEQFF
TRBV28	many	NA	TRBJ2-5	TGTGCCAGCACCCCGCCTCATGGGGAGACCCAGTACTTC	CASTPPHGETQYF
TRBV12-3/TRBV12-4	few	TRBD2	TRBJ2-1	TGTGCCAGCAGTTATGAGACTAGCGGGGGGCCTTGGAATGAGCAGTTCTTC	CASSYETSGGPWNEQFF
TRBV25-1	few	NA	TRBJ2-7	TGTGCCAGCAGTAACAGGAACTCCTACGAGCAGTACTTC	CASSNRNSYEQYF
TRBV9	once	NA	TRBJ2-1	TGTGTCAGCAGCGTAGGGACTGCAGGCTCCTACAATGAGCAGTTCTTC	CVSSVGTAGSYNEQFF
TRBV29-1	many	NA	TRBJ2-7	TGCAGCGTTGTATTAGGGCCCTACGAGCAGTACTTC	CSVVLGPYEQYF
TRBV5-1	many	TRBD1	TRBJ1-2	TGCGCCAGCAGCTTGGGGGACAGAGGCGGCTACACCTTC	CASSLGDRGGYTF
TRBV29-1	NA	NA	TRBJ2-1	TGCACCACTGCGGGATCGATTAGCTCCTACAATGAGCAGTTCTTC	CTTAGSISSYNEQFF
TRBV7-3	NA	TRBD1	TRBJ2-1	TGTGCCAGCAGCTTATACGTCCAGGGGGTTGGGACAGGCAATGAGCAGTTCTTC	CASSLYVQGVGTGNEQFF
TRBV15	NA	NA	TRBJ1-5	TGTGCCACCGGGCCGGGGGGCAATCAGCCCCAGCATTTT	CATGPGGNQPQHF
TRBV12-3/TRBV12-4	few	TRBD2	TRBJ2-1	TGTGCCAGCACGGGGGGGCCCCAGCAGTTCTTC	CASTGGPQQFF
TRBV5-1	NA	TRBD1	TRBJ2-1	TGCGCCAGCAGCTGGGACAGGGTTAGAGGTCTAGCTATCAATGAGCAGTTCTTC	CASSWDRVRGLAINEQFF
TRBV7-8	NA	NA	TRBJ2-7	TGTGCCAGCAGCTTAGAGGGGGGCCGATCCGCCTACGAGCAGTACTTC	CASSLEGGRSAYEQYF
TRBV28	many	NA	TRBJ2-1	TGTGCCAGCAGCTACACGTGGGGTACCTACAATGAGCAGTTCTTC	CASSYTWGTYNEQFF
TRBV5-1	NA	NA	TRBJ2-7	TGCGCCAGCAGCGACAGAAGGAACTACGAGCAGTACTTC	CASSDRRNYEQYF
TRBV12-3/TRBV12-4	many	NA	TRBJ1-5	TGTGCCAGCAGTCCGCAGGGGAGTCAGCCCCAGCATTTT	CASSPQGSQPQHF
TRBV29-1	NA	TRBD2	TRBJ2-7	TGCAGCGTTGAAGGGCTTAGCGGGAGCACATACGAGCAGTACTTC	CSVEGLSGSTYEQYF
TRBV5-1	few	TRBD1	TRBJ1-1	TGCGCCAGCAGCCGTTCTGCCAGGGGGCGAGGGCTGAACACTGAAGCTTTCTTT	CASSRSARGRGLNTEAFF
TRBV7-9	many	TRBD1	TRBJ2-3	TGTGCCAGCAGCTCACACCAGGGGGCTGTAGATACGCAGTATTTT	CASSSHQGAVDTQYF
TRBV12-3/TRBV12-4	NA	NA	TRBJ2-5	TGTGCCAGCAGCTTACCCCGACGGGGAGAGACCCAGTACTTC	CASSLPRRGETQYF
TRBV5-1	many	NA	TRBJ2-5	TGCGCCAGCAGCTTGGCCATAGAAGAGACCCAGTACTTC	CASSLAIEETQYF
TRBV12-3/TRBV12-4	few	NA	TRBJ2-5	TGTGCCAGCAGTTTGAGGGGGTCGAGCGAGACCCAGTACTTC	CASSLRGSSETQYF
TRBV10-3	few	TRBD1	TRBJ1-4	TGTGCCATCAGTCCCGGGACAGGGCGGGAAAAACTGTTTTTT	CAISPGTGREKLFF
TRBV20-1	few	NA	TRBJ1-2	TGCAGCGTGACAGGATATAACTATGGCTACACCTTC	CSVTGYNYGYTF
TRBV29-1	NA	NA	TRBJ2-1	TGCAGCTGCCGGAAGGGGGGGAATGAGCAGTTCTTC	CSCRKGGNEQFF